This paragraph reports one TCR beta chain. The data were obtained in a study of blood T cell repertoires in COVID-19. Study at large: Sites across the United States, Italy and Spain contributed samples from acute and convalescent COVID-19. Sources were T cells, B-cell-depleted T cells, or PBMCs; the material itself was cDNA or gDNA.

Methods used by the authors: Researchers report that nucleated cell counts were estimated from reference gene primer amplification. Libraries were prepared by immunoSEQ multiplex PCR; TCRdb keeps only in-frame clonotypes and omits some of them. The V and J calls and clone size were taken over from that table, and D and trimming were inferred from the DNA. The sample yields around 79,000 clones, about 80% seen once. From germline, CDR1 is SGHRS and CDR2 YFSETQ. The CDR3 spans 17 residues. V gave up 4 bases and J gave up 0 bases; unmatched junction bases: 8. The V gene is TRBV5-1, the J gene TRBJ1-4, with 8 positions matching TRBD1. Sequencing was performed on peripheral blood. The source of this sequence is an older woman with acute or convalescent COVID-19. The DNA of the CDR3 is TGCGCCAGCAGCGGAGGGACAGGTGTTGCAACTAATGAAAAACTGTTTTTT. This sequence encodes CASSGGTGVATNEKLFF.